Below are 19 T cell receptor beta chains sequenced from a single sample in a study of shared clonotypes between healthy human individuals. CD45RO negativity and positive selection for CCR7 defined naive CD8 cells, a population that excluded terminally differentiated effector memory CD45RA+ cells. The method was immunoSEQ multiplex PCR; TCRdb's version includes in-frame clones alone and lacks a portion of them. In the table there are approximately 810,000 clones, 90% to 95% of which are singletons. The sample comprised naive CD8+ T cells sorted from blood. These receptors were taken from a man in his thirties or forties in good health.

This chain uses TRBV6-5 with TRBJ2-7, with D possibly TRBD1 on 6 matching bases. Trimming shortened V by 6 bases and J by 2 bases, and 14 bases separated the two germline ends. The CDR3 is 14 residues long. Germline CDR1 reads MNHEY; CDR2 reads SVGAGI. In nucleotides, the CDR3 is TGTGCCAGCAGCCTGGACAGCGCTACCTACGAGCAGTACTTC. Translation: CASSLDSATYEQYF.

This clone was observed at least ten times. The chain recombines TRBV7-8 with TRBJ2-7; D call uncertain. Germline V gives CDR1 SGHVS, CDR2 FQNEAQ. The CDR3 consists of 15 residues. V was shortened by 2 bases and J by 1 base, with 12 bases between the two germline ends. CDR3 protein: CASSLSWARSYEQYF. In nucleotides, the CDR3 is TGTGCCAGCAGCTTATCCTGGGCTAGGTCCTACGAGCAGTACTTC.

This chain joins TRBV11-2 and TRBJ2-5, with 9 bases aligning to TRBD2. CDR1 SGHAT and CDR2 FQNNGV come from the germline V gene. This CDR3 is built from 18 residues. After removal of 4 bases from V and 0 bases from J, the junction contained 12 bases not matched to a gene. Here the CDR3 reads CASSSPGWLAGNQETQYF. The CDR3 region has the DNA TGTGCCAGCAGCTCCCCTGGTTGGCTAGCGGGAAACCAAGAGACCCAGTACTTC.

The chain couples TRBV4-1 to TRBJ2-7; TRBD1 matches at 8 bases. CDR1 is MGHRA, CDR2 YSYEKL, per germline. J gave up 3 bases and V 3 bases, and 1 base lay outside the gene matches. The CDR3 loop spans 13 amino acids. The CDR3 protein is CASSHDRGYEQYF. CDR3 DNA: TGCGCCAGCAGCCACGACAGGGGCTACGAGCAGTACTTC.

V is TRBV7-2 and J is TRBJ2-7; D gene unclear. The CDR3 extends over 14 amino acids. The V gene lost 8 bases and the J gene lost 0 bases, with 14 bases spanning the gap. Germline V gene sequence: CDR1 SGHTA, CDR2 FQGNSA. The DNA of the CDR3 is TGTGCCAGCGGAAGTGGACGGAGCTCCTACGAGCAGTACTTC. Translated: CASGSGRSSYEQYF.

This chain links TRBV15 with TRBJ2-4; a possible D gene is TRBD2 (7 bases). CDR3 size: 15 residues. V was trimmed by 5 bases and J by 6 bases, leaving 17 bases between them. Germline V lookup: CDR1 LNHNV, CDR2 YYDKDF (reference sequence). The CDR3 DNA sequence: TGTGCCACCAGCGGGGGGAGGGGGGTATTAAACATTCAGTACTTC. Translated: CATSGGRGVLNIQYF.

The rearrangement uses TRBV6-1 and TRBJ2-7; D gene ambiguous. The CDR3 extends over 14 amino acids. V gave up 0 bases and J gave up 0 bases, with 6 bases separating them. In germline, CDR1 is MNHNS, CDR2 SASEGT. As DNA, the CDR3 is TGTGCCAGCAGTGAAGCCCGAAACTCCTACGAGCAGTACTTC. It yields the protein CASSEARNSYEQYF.

The V and J genes are TRBV7-8 and TRBJ2-6, with D possibly TRBD1 on 5 matching bases. The length of the CDR3 is 17 residues. Germline values: CDR1 SGHVS, CDR2 FQNEAQ. Trimming cost V 0 bases and J 0 bases, with 9 bases left between them. The CDR3 DNA reads TGTGCCAGCAGCTTAGCGCAGGGCTACTCTGGGGCCAACGTCCTGACTTTC. As protein: CASSLAQGYSGANVLTF. Variable domain in full (rest from reference TRBV7-8 and TRBJ2-6): GAGVSQSPRYKVAKRGQDVALRCDPISGHVSLFWYQQALGQGPEFLTYFQNEAQLDKSGLPSDRFFAERPEGSVSTLKIQRTQQEDSAVYLCASSLAQGYSGANVLTFGAGSRLTVL.

The genes are TRBV29-1 and TRBJ1-2, with a tentative D call TRBD1 (5 bases). V was trimmed by 1 base and J by 3 bases, leaving 15 bases between them. The CDR3 is 15 amino acids. Germline V gives CDR1 SQVTM, CDR2 ANQGSEA. CDR3 region: CSVEGEDNRDYGYTF. CDR3 DNA: TGCAGCGTTGAAGGGGAGGACAACCGTGACTATGGCTACACCTTC.

The chain has TRBV7-9 and TRBJ2-7; 11 bases agree with TRBD1. Germline assignment: CDR1 SEHNR and CDR2 FQNEAQ (reference sequence). J lost 5 bases, V lost 4 bases, and 4 bases had no gene match. The CDR3 length is 14 residues. CDR3 amino acids: CASSWGQGENEQYF. The DNA of the CDR3 is TGTGCCAGCAGCTGGGGACAGGGGGAAAACGAGCAGTACTTC.

This clone was seen a single time. This rearrangement joins TRBV5-1 to TRBJ2-7; D not certain. The V and J ends lost 2 bases and 0 bases respectively, with 15 bases between them. The CDR3 covers 16 residues. Germline V gene data show CDR1 as SGHRS and CDR2 as YFSETQ. DNA of the CDR3: TGCGCCAGCAGCTTAAGTCCGACCAGCAGCTCCTACGAGCAGTACTTC. It specifies CASSLSPTSSSYEQYF.

This chain joins TRBV15 and TRBJ2-1; D call uncertain. V was shortened by 0 bases and J by 9 bases, with 6 bases between the two germline ends. This CDR3 is built from 12 residues. From germline, CDR1 is LNHNV and CDR2 YYDKDF (reference sequence). CDR3 in DNA: TGTGCCACCAGCAGAGATCGGATTGAGCAGTTCTTC. It codes for CATSRDRIEQFF.

The J gene is TRBJ1-1, the V gene TRBV11-2; D remains unclear. CDR1 SGHAT and CDR2 FQNNGV come from the germline V gene. This CDR3 is 14 amino acids long. V was pared by 4 bases and J by 5 bases, with 14 bases between. The CDR3 sequence is CASSYRGVATEAFF. As DNA, the CDR3 is TGTGCCAGCAGCTACCGCGGGGTCGCTACTGAAGCTTTCTTT.

The chain couples TRBV28 to TRBJ2-2, with 11 bases fitting TRBD1. Germline CDR1 is MDHEN and CDR2 is SYDVKM. This CDR3 comprises 16 residues. Unmatched junction bases numbered 7, after V lost 3 bases and J lost 7 bases. The CDR3 DNA reads as TGTGCCAGCAGTTTGATCGGACAGGGGGCGATCGGGGAGCTGTTTTTT. It translates to CASSLIGQGAIGELFF. Using reference TRBV28 and TRBJ2-2 for the parts outside the CDR3, the full variable domain is DVKVTQSSRYLVKRTGEKVFLECVQDMDHENMFWYRQDPGLGLRLIYFSYDVKMKEKGDIPEGYSVSREKKERFSLILESASTNQTSMYLCASSLIGQGAIGELFFGEGSRLTVL.

The J gene is TRBJ2-7, the V gene TRBV5-1; D is undetermined. From germline, CDR1 is SGHRS and CDR2 YFSETQ. The CDR3 is 14 residues long. V was cut by 0 bases and J by 6 bases, with 13 bases left in between. CDR3 nucleotides: TGCGCCAGCAGCTTGGCCCGCACCCTACGCGAGCAGTACTTC. Translating it yields CASSLARTLREQYF.

This clone was found once. The chain employs TRBV4-1 and TRBJ2-1; TRBD2 matches 12 bases. CDR1 and CDR2 (germline): MGHRA, YSYEKL. The V segment lost 4 bases and the J segment 12 bases; nucleotides outside the gene matches: 10. There are 15 residues in the CDR3. This CDR3 reads CASSPLLAGGFVQFF. In nucleotides, the CDR3 is TGCGCCAGCAGCCCCTTGCTAGCGGGAGGGTTTGTGCAGTTCTTC.

This clone has just one count. This chain connects TRBV7-9 to TRBJ2-1; 9 bases are a match to TRBD1. The CDR3 length is 15 residues. CDR1 and CDR2 from the germline V gene are SEHNR and FQNEAQ (reference sequence). V dropped 5 bases and J dropped 4; count of bases not matched to a gene: 6. The CDR3 here is CASSHPGQGYNEQFF. CDR3 nucleotide sequence: TGTGCCAGCAGCCACCCGGGACAGGGTTACAATGAGCAGTTCTTC.

The genes are TRBV6-1 and TRBJ2-1; 7 nucleotides match TRBD1. CDR1 is MNHNS, CDR2 SASEGT, per germline. The CDR3 totals 17 residues. With V trimmed by 3 bases and J by 5 bases, 13 bases remained unmatched. In nucleotides, the CDR3 is TGTGCCAGCAGTGAGGGGGCCCCCCACAGGGGCCACAATGAGCAGTTCTTC. Translated: CASSEGAPHRGHNEQFF.

CDR3 in DNA: TGTGCCAGCAGTTTGGGGTCAAACTACGAGCAGTACTTC. Amino acid sequence: CASSLGSNYEQYF. The chain links TRBV28 to TRBJ2-7; D gene uncertain. CDR3 length equals 13 residues. V was cut by 3 bases and J by 3 bases, with 9 bases left in between. Germline CDR1 reads MDHEN; CDR2 reads SYDVKM.